The 20 T cell receptor beta chains reported below all come from one sample, sequenced in a study of T cells in Graves' hyperthyroidism and ophthalmopathy. Amplification of TCR beta CDR3 regions used RNA as the template. Initially, a first-round RT-PCR of the TCR CDR3 employed the HTBI primer set. One entry per CDR3 protein, called by TCRdb with MiXCR from the multiplex PCR reads. This table holds under 250,000 distinct CDR3 sequences, approximately 23% found once. Specimen: blood. The source of these receptors is a woman in her thirties or forties with Graves' ophthalmopathy.

This clonotype was counted ten times or more. The chain uses TRBV30 and TRBJ1-5; D ambiguous. Trimming took 1 base from V and 5 from J, leaving 6 bases between them. Germline CDR1 and CDR2: GTSNPN and SVGIG (reference sequence). CDR3 size: 12 residues. CDR3 sequence (DNA): TGTGCCTGGAGTGAAAGAGATCAGCCCCAGCATTTT. Translation gives CAWSERDQPQHF.

This clonotype was found a few times. The chain carries TRBV5-1 and TRBJ2-2; 7 nucleotides match TRBD2. CDR3 length: 15 amino acids. CDR1 and CDR2 from the germline V gene are SGHRS and YFSETQ. V lost 4 bases and J lost 0; bases outside the gene matches: 3. The CDR3 DNA follows: TGCGCCAGCAGCCTGGGACTAACGAACACCGGGGAGCTGTTTTTT. As protein: CASSLGLTNTGELFF.

This clonotype came up many times. The CDR3 DNA sequence: TGCAGCGTAAACCTACAACAGGGGAAGGCTTTCTTT. Translating it yields CSVNLQQGKAFF. V usage is TRBV29-1 and J usage is TRBJ1-1, with TRBD1 matching 7 bases. The CDR3 totals 12 residues. The germline CDR1 and CDR2 sequences are SQVTM and ANQGSEA. V lost 6 bases, J lost 11 bases, and 12 bases stayed unmatched. Drawing the rest from reference TRBV29-1 and TRBJ1-1, the complete variable domain is SAVISQKPSRDICQRGTSLTIQCQVDSQVTMMFWYRQQPGQSLTLIATANQGSEATYESGFVIDKFPISRPNLTFSTLTVSNMSPEDSSIYLCSVNLQQGKAFFGQGTRLTVV.

The CDR3 sequence is CASASVGGDRETQYF. In DNA, the CDR3 is TGTGCTAGTGCCTCTGTTGGAGGGGATAGGGAGACCCAGTACTTC. This rearrangement joins TRBV12-5 to TRBJ2-5, with a possible D match to TRBD2 (6 bases). V was shortened by 7 bases and J by 5 bases, with 20 bases between the two germline ends. CDR1 is LGHNT, CDR2 FRNRAP, per germline. This CDR3 comprises 15 residues.

This clonotype was detected ten times or more. This chain joins TRBV5-1 and TRBJ1-1; D might be TRBD1 (6 bases). The CDR3 sequence is 16 residues long. Germline values: CDR1 SGHRS, CDR2 YFSETQ. Trimming pared 0 bases from V and 1 base from J, leaving 13 bases between. The CDR3 is CASSLGSGGPNTEAFF. The CDR3 DNA reads as TGCGCCAGCAGCTTGGGATCGGGGGGGCCGAACACTGAAGCTTTCTTT.

This clonotype was detected many times. The chain links TRBV27 to TRBJ2-6; D gene uncertain. Trimming cost V 0 bases and J 2 bases, with 2 bases left between them. The CDR3 covers 14 residues. CDR1 is MNHEY and CDR2 is SMNVEV in the germline V gene (reference sequence). The DNA of the CDR3 is TGTGCCAGCAGTTTATCGCCTGGGGCCAACGTCCTGACTTTC. Protein: CASSLSPGANVLTF.

This chain connects TRBV7-9 to TRBJ2-7; D remains ambiguous. V lost 1 base and J lost 2, with 12 bases in between. CDR1 SEHNR and CDR2 FQNEAQ come from the germline V gene (reference sequence). The CDR3 is 15 residues long. Here the CDR3 DNA reads TGTGCCAGCAGCTTAGAATATGGACCCGCCTACGAGCAGTACTTC. It is translated as CASSLEYGPAYEQYF. The full variable domain, with the rest looked up from reference TRBV7-9 and TRBJ2-7, is DTGVSQNPRHKITKRGQNVTFRCDPISEHNRLYWYRQTLGQGPEFLTYFQNEAQLEKSRLLSDRFSAERPKGSFSTLEIQRTEQGDSAMYLCASSLEYGPAYEQYFGPGTRLTVT.

This clonotype was seen at least ten times. The rearrangement links TRBV9 to TRBJ2-7; D gene ambiguous. Germline V gene sequence: CDR1 SGDLS, CDR2 YYNGEE. V dropped 0 bases and J dropped 0 bases, with 10 bases sitting between them. The CDR3 length is 15 residues. In DNA form, the CDR3 reads TGTGCCAGCAGCGTAGCTGTTCAGGCCTCCTACGAGCAGTACTTC. It is translated as CASSVAVQASYEQYF.

The table lists this clonotype with many counts. The gene calls are TRBV6-1 and TRBJ2-4, with 12 bases aligning to TRBD2. The ends lost 2 bases at V and 0 bases at J; junction bases unmatched: 8. Germline V gene sequence: CDR1 MNHNS, CDR2 SASEGT. The CDR3 covers 19 residues. The CDR3 reads CASSETPPGLAGAKNIQYF. As DNA, the CDR3 is TGTGCCAGCAGTGAAACCCCCCCGGGACTAGCGGGAGCCAAAAACATTCAGTACTTC.

The rearrangement joins TRBV6-2 or TRBV6-3 to TRBJ2-7; D call uncertain. Trimming shortened V by 5 bases and J by 7 bases, and 9 bases separated the two germline ends. The CDR3 runs to 11 residues. CDR1 is MNHEY, CDR2 SVGEGT, per germline. CDR3 sequence: CASSETREQYF. In nucleotides, the CDR3 is TGTGCCAGCAGTGAGACGCGAGAGCAGTACTTC.

This clonotype was found many times. The CDR3 nucleotides are TGCGCCAGCAGCACCCCGGGGAGAGACGAGCAGTACTTC. Translated, it gives CASSTPGRDEQYF. V gene TRBV5-1 combines with J gene TRBJ2-7, with D possibly TRBD2 on 5 matching bases. Germline V gene sequence: CDR1 SGHRS, CDR2 YFSETQ. Trimming stripped 4 bases from V and 5 bases from J, with 13 bases between. The CDR3 totals 13 residues.

This clonotype was picked up many times. The chain recombines TRBV2 with TRBJ1-3, with a tentative D call TRBD1 (5 bases). V lost 8 bases and J 0 bases, leaving 11 bases between the germline ends. The CDR3 runs to 14 residues. Looked up from germline, CDR1 is SNHLY and CDR2 is FYNNEI. The CDR3 region is CASRTPSSGNTIYF. CDR3 nucleotides: TGTGCCAGCCGGACACCGAGCTCTGGAAACACCATATATTTT.

In its sample, this clonotype was seen many times. The chain employs TRBV6-5 and TRBJ2-2; tentative D call: TRBD1 (6 bases). In germline, CDR1 is MNHEY, CDR2 SVGAGI. CDR3 size: 15 residues. Trimming left V 2 bases short and J 8 bases short, with 15 bases between. CDR3 coding DNA: TGTGCCAGCAGTTACCTTTCACAGGGTACAGGGGAGCTGTTTTTT. This gives the protein CASSYLSQGTGELFF.

This clonotype has ten or more counts. This sequence joins TRBV4-1 and TRBJ1-2; D gene ambiguous. Trimming removed 0 bases from V and 2 bases from J, with 10 bases in between. The CDR3 covers 15 residues. CDR1 and CDR2 from the germline V gene are MGHRA and YSYEKL. CDR3 in DNA: TGCGCCAGCAGCCAAGAAAACGACCGAAACTATGGCTACACCTTC. It specifies CASSQENDRNYGYTF.

The chain carries TRBV20-1 and TRBJ1-1; D is unresolved. The CDR3 length is 15 residues. Germline CDR1 DFQATT, CDR2 SNEGSKA (reference sequence). V was cut by 0 bases and J by 0 bases, with 11 bases left in between. The CDR3 region is CSARDLRAMNTEAFF. CDR3 DNA sequence: TGCAGTGCTAGAGATCTCCGGGCCATGAACACTGAAGCTTTCTTT.

The table lists this clonotype with many counts. The CDR3 spells CASSGQGAIVYEQYF. The DNA of the CDR3 is TGTGCCAGCAGTGGACAGGGGGCGATAGTCTACGAGCAGTACTTC. The rearrangement links TRBV28 to TRBJ2-7; TRBD1 agrees at 11 bases. This CDR3 region has 15 residues. Per the germline V gene, CDR1 is MDHEN and CDR2 is SYDVKM. Trimming removed 5 bases from V and 3 bases from J; junction bases left unmatched: 6.

This clonotype was seen many times. CDR3 sequence reads: CASSSPRGWGDEQYF. CDR3 nucleotide sequence: TGTGCCAGCAGTTCCCCCCGAGGTTGGGGCGACGAGCAGTACTTC. V usage is TRBV28 and J usage is TRBJ2-7; weak D call: TRBD1 (5 bases). CDR1 and CDR2 from the germline V gene are MDHEN and SYDVKM. With 4 bases removed from V and 5 bases from J, the gap between germline ends came to 18 bases. The CDR3 runs to 15 residues.

This clonotype was recorded at least ten times. The rearrangement joins TRBV20-1 to TRBJ2-7; D is uncertain. The CDR3 loop spans 14 amino acids. V dropped 1 base and J dropped 2 bases, with 12 bases sitting between them. Germline V lookup: CDR1 DFQATT, CDR2 SNEGSKA (reference sequence). CDR3 region: CSARGSLDPYEQYF. The CDR3 nucleotides are TGCAGTGCTAGAGGGTCTCTAGATCCCTACGAGCAGTACTTC.

The gene calls are TRBV25-1 and TRBJ2-7, with a tentative D call TRBD1 (6 bases). The V end was cut by 1 base, the J end by 2 bases, with 9 bases between. This CDR3 region has 14 residues. The germline CDR1 and CDR2 sequences are MGHDK and SYGVNS. The CDR3 DNA reads TGTGCCAGCAGTGAATCTTCAGGGGCCTACGAGCAGTACTTC. Its translation is CASSESSGAYEQYF.

This clonotype was detected ten times or more. The rearrangement uses TRBV5-1 and TRBJ2-7; TRBD1 or TRBD2 may be the D gene (5 bases each). This CDR3 contains 13 residues. Germline-derived CDR1 and CDR2 are SGHRS and YFSETQ. V lost 6 bases, J lost 3 bases, and 13 bases lay in between. The DNA for the CDR3 is TGCGCCAGCAAAGGGATTGGGGGCTACGAGCAGTACTTC. This codes for CASKGIGGYEQYF. The full variable domain, completed using reference TRBV5-1 and TRBJ2-7, is KAGVTQTPRYLIKTRGQQVTLSCSPISGHRSVSWYQQTPGQGLQFLFEYFSETQRNKGNFPGRFSGRQFSNSRSEMNVSTLELGDSALYLCASKGIGGYEQYFGPGTRLTVT.